A single sample gave rise to the 9 T cell receptor beta chains below, sequenced in a study of T cells in localized non-small cell lung cancer. The data were produced by immunoSEQ multiplex PCR, yet TCRdb's version contains in-frame clones alone and is incomplete. The sample consists of around 21,000 clones, 70% to 90% of them appearing once. The material was peripheral blood, obtained before any cancer treatment. The origin of the receptors is a male donor aged 60 or over with stage I lung adenocarcinoma.

This rearrangement joins TRBV18 to TRBJ1-3, with 8 bases identical to TRBD1. CDR1 is KGHSH, CDR2 LQKENI, per germline. The CDR3 is 17 residues long. V shed 6 bases, J shed 0 bases, and the junction held 10 bases outside the gene matches. The CDR3: CASSRSPGGSSGNTIYF. The CDR3 DNA reads as TGTGCCAGCTCGCGATCTCCAGGGGGCTCCTCTGGAAACACCATATATTTT.

In this sample, this clone turned up a few times. The chain links TRBV5-1 to TRBJ2-7; TRBD2 aligns across 7 bases. Trimming at V came to 0 bases and at J to 1 base, leaving 7 bases not matched to a gene. CDR3 length: 16 amino acids. Germline V lookup: CDR1 SGHRS, CDR2 YFSETQ. The CDR3 sequence is CASSLGGGRGSYEQYF. The DNA for the CDR3 is TGCGCCAGCAGCTTGGGAGGCGGGAGAGGTTCCTACGAGCAGTACTTC.

The chain links TRBV28 to TRBJ2-1; 9 bases match TRBD2. This CDR3 is 16 amino acids long. V dropped 5 bases and J dropped 4; count of bases not matched to a gene: 9. The germline gives CDR1 MDHEN, CDR2 SYDVKM. The CDR3 bases are TGTGCCAGCAGTGCCCGGCTAGCGGGGATTTACAATGAGCAGTTCTTC. Translation: CASSARLAGIYNEQFF.

This clone was detected only a few times. The chain couples TRBV28 to TRBJ1-1, with D unresolved. CDR3 length: 14 residues. Looked up from germline, CDR1 is MDHEN and CDR2 is SYDVKM. The ends were cut back, 6 bases at V and 0 bases at J, with 11 bases in the middle. The CDR3 loop is CASSSIDMNTEAFF. CDR3 coding DNA: TGTGCCAGCAGCTCCATCGACATGAACACTGAAGCTTTCTTT. Filled out from reference TRBV28 and TRBJ1-1, the complete variable domain reads DVKVTQSSRYLVKRTGEKVFLECVQDMDHENMFWYRQDPGLGLRLIYFSYDVKMKEKGDIPEGYSVSREKKERFSLILESASTNQTSMYLCASSSIDMNTEAFFGQGTRLTVV.

The chain carries TRBV5-4 and TRBJ2-2; 14 positions match TRBD2. This CDR3 spans 17 amino acids. The V segment lost 6 bases and the J segment 5 bases; nucleotides outside the gene matches: 9. CDR1 SGHNT and CDR2 YYREEE come from the germline V gene (reference sequence). CDR3 nucleotides: TGTGCCAGCAACCAAAAGACTAGCGGGAGGGAAACCGGGGAGCTGTTTTTT. Its translation: CASNQKTSGRETGELFF.

The chain has TRBV5-6 and TRBJ1-3; D possibly corresponds to TRBD1 (5 bases). Germline lookup yields CDR1 SGHDT and CDR2 YYEEEE. The CDR3 contains 15 residues. V lost 1 base, J lost 4 bases, and 12 bases lay in between. This chain's CDR3 is CASSLPRALGNTIYF. The CDR3 DNA is TGTGCCAGCAGCTTGCCCAGGGCCCTCGGAAACACCATATATTTT.

This clone came up a few times. J is TRBJ1-5 and V is TRBV28, with D maybe TRBD1 (6 bases). Germline-derived CDR1 and CDR2 are MDHEN and SYDVKM. The CDR3 length is 11 residues. V lost 6 bases and J 11 bases, leaving 11 bases between the germline ends. The CDR3 spells CASRKRTAQHF. CDR3 nucleotide sequence: TGTGCCAGCAGGAAGAGGACAGCCCAGCATTTT.

The rearrangement uses TRBV30 and TRBJ1-4; 10 bases are shared with TRBD1. The length of the CDR3 is 15 residues. In germline, CDR1 is GTSNPN, CDR2 SVGIG (reference sequence). Germline trimming cut 7 bases from V and 3 bases from J; bases unmatched to any gene: 8. CDR3: CASRRQGAPNEKLFF. The CDR3 region has the DNA TGTGCCTCCAGACGACAGGGGGCGCCTAATGAAAAACTGTTTTTT.

The J gene is TRBJ1-1, the V gene TRBV30; no clear D. The germline CDR1 and CDR2 sequences are GTSNPN and SVGIG (reference sequence). Trimming removed 4 bases from V and 8 bases from J, with 17 bases in between. The CDR3 runs to 13 residues. The chain's CDR3 is CAWNLLYGPEAFF. CDR3 nucleotides: TGTGCCTGGAATCTGCTGTACGGTCCAGAAGCTTTCTTT.